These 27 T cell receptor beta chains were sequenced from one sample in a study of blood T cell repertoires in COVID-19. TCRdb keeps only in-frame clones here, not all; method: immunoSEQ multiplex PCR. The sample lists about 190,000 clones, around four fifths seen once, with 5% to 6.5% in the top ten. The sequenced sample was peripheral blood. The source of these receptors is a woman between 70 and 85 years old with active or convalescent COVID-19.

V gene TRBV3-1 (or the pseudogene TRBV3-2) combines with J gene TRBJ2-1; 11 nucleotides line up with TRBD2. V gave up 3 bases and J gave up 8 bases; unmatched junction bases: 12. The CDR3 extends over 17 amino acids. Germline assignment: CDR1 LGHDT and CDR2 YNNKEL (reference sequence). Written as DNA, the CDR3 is TGTGCCAGCAGCCATTCCCTACTAGCGGGAGTTCCCCATGAGCAGTTCTTC. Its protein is CASSHSLLAGVPHEQFF.

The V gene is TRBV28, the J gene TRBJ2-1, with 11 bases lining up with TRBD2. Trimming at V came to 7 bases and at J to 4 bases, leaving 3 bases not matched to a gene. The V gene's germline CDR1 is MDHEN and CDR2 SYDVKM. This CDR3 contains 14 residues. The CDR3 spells CASMGTSGYNEQFF. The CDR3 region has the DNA TGTGCCAGCATGGGGACTAGCGGTTACAATGAGCAGTTCTTC.

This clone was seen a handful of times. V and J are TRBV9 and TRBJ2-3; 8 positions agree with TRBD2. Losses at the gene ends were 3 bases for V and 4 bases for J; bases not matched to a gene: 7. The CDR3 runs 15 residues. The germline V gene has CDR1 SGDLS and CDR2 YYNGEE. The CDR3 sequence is CASSGSGREADTQYF. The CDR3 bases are TGTGCCAGCAGCGGAAGCGGGAGAGAGGCAGATACGCAGTATTTT.

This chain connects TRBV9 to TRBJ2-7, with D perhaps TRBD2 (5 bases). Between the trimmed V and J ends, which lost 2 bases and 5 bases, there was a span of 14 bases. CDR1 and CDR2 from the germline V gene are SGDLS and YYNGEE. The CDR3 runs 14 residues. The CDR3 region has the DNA TGTGCCAGCAGCGTGGTTAATACGCGGGACGAGCAGTACTTC. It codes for CASSVVNTRDEQYF.

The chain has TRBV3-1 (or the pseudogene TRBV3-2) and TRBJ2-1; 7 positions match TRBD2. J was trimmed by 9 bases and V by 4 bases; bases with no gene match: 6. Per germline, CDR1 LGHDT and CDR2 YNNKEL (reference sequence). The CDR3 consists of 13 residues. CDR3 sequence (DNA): TGTGCCAGCAGCCCGTCAGCGGGACTTGAGCAGTTCTTC. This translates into CASSPSAGLEQFF.

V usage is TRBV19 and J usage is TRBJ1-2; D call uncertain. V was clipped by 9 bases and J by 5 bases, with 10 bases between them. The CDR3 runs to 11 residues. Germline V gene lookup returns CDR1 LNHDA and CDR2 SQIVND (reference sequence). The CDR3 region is CASNSIYGYTF. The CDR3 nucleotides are TGTGCCAGCAACTCGATTTATGGCTACACCTTC.

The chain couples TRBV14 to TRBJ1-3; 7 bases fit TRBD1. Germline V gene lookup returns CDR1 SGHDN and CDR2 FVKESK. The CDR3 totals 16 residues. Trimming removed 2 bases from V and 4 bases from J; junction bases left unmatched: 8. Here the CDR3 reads CASSQLRGTAGNTIYF. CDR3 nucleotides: TGTGCCAGCAGCCAACTCAGGGGGACGGCCGGAAACACCATATATTTT. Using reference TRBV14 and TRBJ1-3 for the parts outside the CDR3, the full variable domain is EAGVTQFPSHSVIEKGQTVTLRCDPISGHDNLYWYRRVMGKEIKFLLHFVKESKQDESGMPNNRFLAERTGGTYSTLKVQPAELEDSGVYFCASSQLRGTAGNTIYFGEGSWLTVV.

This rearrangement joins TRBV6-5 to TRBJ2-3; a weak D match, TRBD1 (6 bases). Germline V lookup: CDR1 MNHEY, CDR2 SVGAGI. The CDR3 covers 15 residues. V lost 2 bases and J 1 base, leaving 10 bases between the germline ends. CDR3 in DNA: TGTGCCAGCAGTTACAGACAGGAGGGCACAGATACGCAGTATTTT. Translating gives CASSYRQEGTDTQYF.

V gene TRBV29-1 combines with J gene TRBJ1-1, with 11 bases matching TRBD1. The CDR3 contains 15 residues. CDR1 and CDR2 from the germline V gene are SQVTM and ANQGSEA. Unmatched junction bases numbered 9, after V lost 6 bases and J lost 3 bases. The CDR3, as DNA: TGCAGCGTCGGACAGGGGGCATCTCGGTACACTGAAGCTTTCTTT. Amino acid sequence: CSVGQGASRYTEAFF.

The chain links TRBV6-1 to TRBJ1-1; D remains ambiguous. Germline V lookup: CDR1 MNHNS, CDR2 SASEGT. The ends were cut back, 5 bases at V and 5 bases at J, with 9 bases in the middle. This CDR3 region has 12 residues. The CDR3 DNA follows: TGTGCCAGCAGTCCGCACGGGACTGAAGCTTTCTTT. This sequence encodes CASSPHGTEAFF.

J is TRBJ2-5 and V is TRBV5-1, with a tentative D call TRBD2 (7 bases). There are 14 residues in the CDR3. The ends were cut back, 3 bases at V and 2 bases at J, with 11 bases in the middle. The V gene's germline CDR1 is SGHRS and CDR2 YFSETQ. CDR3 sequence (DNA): TGCGCCAGCAGCTCCCGGGGGGCTCAAGAGACCCAGTACTTC. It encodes CASSSRGAQETQYF.

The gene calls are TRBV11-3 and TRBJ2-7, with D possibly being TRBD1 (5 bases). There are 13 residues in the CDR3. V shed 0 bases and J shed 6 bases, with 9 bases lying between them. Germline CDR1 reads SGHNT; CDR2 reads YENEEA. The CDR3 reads CASSLDRRGEQYF. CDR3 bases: TGTGCCAGCAGCTTAGATCGTAGGGGCGAGCAGTACTTC.

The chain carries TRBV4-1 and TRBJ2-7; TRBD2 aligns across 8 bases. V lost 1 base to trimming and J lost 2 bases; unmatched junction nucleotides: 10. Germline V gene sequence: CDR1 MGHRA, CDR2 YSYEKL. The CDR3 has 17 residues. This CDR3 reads CASSQGAKSGSTYEQYF. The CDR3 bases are TGCGCCAGCAGCCAAGGGGCTAAAAGCGGGAGTACCTACGAGCAGTACTTC.

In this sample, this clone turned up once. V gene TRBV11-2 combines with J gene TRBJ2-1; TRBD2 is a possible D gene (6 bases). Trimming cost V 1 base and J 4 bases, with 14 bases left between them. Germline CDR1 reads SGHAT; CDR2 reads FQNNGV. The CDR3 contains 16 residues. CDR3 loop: CASSLGPGTQYNEQFF. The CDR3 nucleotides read TGTGCCAGCAGCTTAGGCCCCGGGACTCAATACAATGAGCAGTTCTTC.

The DNA of the CDR3 is TGTGCCAGCAGGACAGGGGCCGCTGGAAACACCATATATTTT. It encodes CASRTGAAGNTIYF. The chain uses TRBV2 and TRBJ1-3; 8 positions match TRBD1. Germline V gene data show CDR1 as SNHLY and CDR2 as FYNNEI. The CDR3 contains 14 residues. With 6 bases clipped from V and 2 bases from J, the junction kept 3 bases outside the gene matches.

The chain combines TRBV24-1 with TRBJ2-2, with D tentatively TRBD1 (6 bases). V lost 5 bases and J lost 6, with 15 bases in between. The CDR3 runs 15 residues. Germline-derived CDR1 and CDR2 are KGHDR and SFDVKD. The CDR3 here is CATSGSTGPPGELFF. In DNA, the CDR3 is TGTGCCACCAGTGGTTCGACAGGTCCGCCCGGGGAGCTGTTTTTT.

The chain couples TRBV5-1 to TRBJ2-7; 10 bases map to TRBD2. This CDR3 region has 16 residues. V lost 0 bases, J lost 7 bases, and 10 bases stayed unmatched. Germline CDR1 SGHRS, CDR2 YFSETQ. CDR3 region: CASSLVASGSSGEQYF. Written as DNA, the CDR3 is TGCGCCAGCAGCTTGGTGGCTAGCGGGAGTTCGGGGGAGCAGTACTTC.

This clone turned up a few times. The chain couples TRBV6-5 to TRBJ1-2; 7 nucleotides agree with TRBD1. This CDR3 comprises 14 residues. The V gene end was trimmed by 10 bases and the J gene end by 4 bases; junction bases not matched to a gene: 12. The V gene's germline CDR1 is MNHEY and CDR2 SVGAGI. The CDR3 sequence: CAISVRQGAYGYTF. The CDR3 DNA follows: TGTGCCATAAGTGTCCGACAGGGTGCCTATGGCTACACCTTC.

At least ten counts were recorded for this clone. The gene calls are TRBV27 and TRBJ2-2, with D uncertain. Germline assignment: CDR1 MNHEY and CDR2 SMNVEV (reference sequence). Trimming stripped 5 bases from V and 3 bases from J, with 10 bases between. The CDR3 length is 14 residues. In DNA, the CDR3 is TGTGCCAGCAGTCAGTATATGGACACCGGGGAGCTGTTTTTT. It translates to CASSQYMDTGELFF.

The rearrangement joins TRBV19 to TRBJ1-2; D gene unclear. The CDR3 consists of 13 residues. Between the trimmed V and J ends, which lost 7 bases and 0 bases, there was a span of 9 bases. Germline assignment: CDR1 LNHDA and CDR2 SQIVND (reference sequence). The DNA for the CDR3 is TGTGCCAGTACTGGTACTTCTAACTATGGCTACACCTTC. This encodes CASTGTSNYGYTF.

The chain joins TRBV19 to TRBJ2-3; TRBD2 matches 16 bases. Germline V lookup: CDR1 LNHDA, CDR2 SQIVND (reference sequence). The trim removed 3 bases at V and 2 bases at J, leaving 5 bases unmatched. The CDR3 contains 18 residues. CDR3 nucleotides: TGTGCCAGTAGTATGGGGACTAGCGGGAGGGCCATCACAGATACGCAGTATTTT. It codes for CASSMGTSGRAITDTQYF.

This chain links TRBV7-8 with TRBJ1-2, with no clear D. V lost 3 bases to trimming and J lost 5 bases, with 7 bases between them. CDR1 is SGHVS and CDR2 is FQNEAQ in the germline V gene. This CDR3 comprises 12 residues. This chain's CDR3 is CASSLGRYGYTF. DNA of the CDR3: TGTGCCAGCAGCTTGGGCCGTTATGGCTACACCTTC.

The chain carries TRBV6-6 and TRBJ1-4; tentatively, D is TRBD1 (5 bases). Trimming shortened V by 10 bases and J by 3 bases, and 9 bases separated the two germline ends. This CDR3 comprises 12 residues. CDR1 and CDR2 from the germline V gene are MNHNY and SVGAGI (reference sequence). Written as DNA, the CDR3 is TGTGCCACCAGGGTAGCTAATGAAAAACTGTTTTTT. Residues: CATRVANEKLFF.

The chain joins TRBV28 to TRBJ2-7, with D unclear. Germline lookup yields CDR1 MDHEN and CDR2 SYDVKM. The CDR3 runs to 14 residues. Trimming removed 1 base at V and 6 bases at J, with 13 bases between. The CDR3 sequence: CASSLSPAALEQYF. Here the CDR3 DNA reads TGTGCCAGCAGTTTATCCCCGGCGGCTCTCGAGCAGTACTTC.

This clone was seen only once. CDR3 amino acids: CASSRGLDSYEQYF. The CDR3 bases are TGTGCCAGTAGTAGGGGACTAGACTCCTACGAGCAGTACTTC. This chain links TRBV19 with TRBJ2-7, with TRBD2 matching over 8 bases. CDR1 and CDR2 from the germline V gene are LNHDA and SQIVND (reference sequence). J lost 0 bases, V lost 4 bases, and 2 bases had no gene match. This CDR3 has 14 amino acids.

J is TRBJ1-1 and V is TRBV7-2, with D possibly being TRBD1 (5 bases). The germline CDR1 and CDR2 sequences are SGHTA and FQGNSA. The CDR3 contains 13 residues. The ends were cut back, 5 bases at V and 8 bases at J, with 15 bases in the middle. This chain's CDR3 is CASSAGHRLEAFF. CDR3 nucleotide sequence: TGTGCCAGCAGCGCCGGACATCGGCTCGAAGCTTTCTTT.

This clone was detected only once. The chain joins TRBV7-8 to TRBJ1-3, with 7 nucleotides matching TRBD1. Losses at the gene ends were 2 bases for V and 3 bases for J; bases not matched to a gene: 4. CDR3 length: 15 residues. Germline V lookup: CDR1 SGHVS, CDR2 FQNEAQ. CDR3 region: CASSLTGQIGNTIYF. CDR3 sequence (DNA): TGTGCCAGCAGCTTAACGGGACAGATTGGAAACACCATATATTTT.